The 3 T cell receptor beta chains in this list originate from one sample, sequenced in a study of T-cell memory formation after mild COVID-19 (dated by TCRdb to the early 2020s). The method was 5' RACE. Reads for this sample came from an Illumina NovaSeq 6000. The public reads were run again by TCRdb, first through fastp at Q25 and then through MiXCR, and only productive beta chains were kept. A single entry per CDR3 protein holds the most common genes and DNA from its merged rows. The sample table holds approximately 65,000 distinct CDR3 sequences, of which roughly 17% were seen once. Roughly 33% of the sample goes to the ten largest clones. The sequencing sample was made of PBMCs or a T cell subset sorted from them (not recorded which). Receptors originate from an adult woman who had mild COVID-19 (a few samples of this study predate the infection). The sample titles of this study are shuffled in the database, so cell type and time point are left out; the donor was told from shared clones.

The chain is built from TRBV11-2 and TRBJ1-1; no firm D call. With 8 bases removed from V and 3 bases from J, the gap between germline ends came to 13 bases. The CDR3 has 13 residues. Germline CDR1 is SGHAT and CDR2 is FQNNGV. Here the CDR3 reads CASAPGSHTEAFF. CDR3 in DNA: TGTGCCAGCGCCCCCGGGAGTCACACTGAAGCTTTCTTT. The complete variable domain, with remaining parts taken from reference TRBV11-2 and TRBJ1-1, reads EAGVAQSPRYKIIEKRQSVAFWCNPISGHATLYWYQQILGQGPKLLIQFQNNGVVDDSQLPKDRFSAERLKGVDSTLKIQPAKLEDSAVYLCASAPGSHTEAFFGQGTRLTVV.

V usage is TRBV3-1 and J usage is TRBJ1-1; 7 nucleotides agree with TRBD1. The trim removed 5 bases at V and 4 bases at J, leaving 7 bases unmatched. Germline lookup yields CDR1 LGHDT and CDR2 YNNKEL (reference sequence). The CDR3 totals 14 residues. The CDR3: CASSLRDSGTEAFF. In nucleotides, the CDR3 is TGTGCCAGCAGCTTGCGGGACAGCGGCACTGAAGCTTTCTTT. Complete variable domain (other parts from reference TRBV3-1 and TRBJ1-1): DTAVSQTPKYLVTQMGNDKSIKCEQNLGHDTMYWYKQDSKKFLKIMFSYNNKELIINETVPNRFSPKSPDKAHLNLHINSLELGDSAVYFCASSLRDSGTEAFFGQGTRLTVV.

The chain uses TRBV20-1 and TRBJ2-7; D call uncertain. The CDR3 consists of 17 residues. CDR1 and CDR2 from the germline V gene are DFQATT and SNEGSKA (reference sequence). V lost 0 bases and J lost 2, with 20 bases in between. Written as DNA, the CDR3 is TGCAGTGCTAGAGATACCCACTCCCCCGGGTTCCCCTACGAGCAGTACTTC. This encodes CSARDTHSPGFPYEQYF.